Included here is one T cell receptor (beta chain) sequence, with context. Mismatch with germline at one junction end may stem from a read error. These data come from a study of cytomegalovirus exposure and HLA in healthy donors. Germline V CDR1 and CDR2: SSHAT, FNYEAQ (reference sequence). There are 14 residues in the CDR3. Primers: 60 Vbeta forward and 13 Jbeta reverse. Assay: immunoSEQ multiplex PCR; the TCRdb copy retains only in-frame clones and omits some. The sample has hundreds of thousands of clones, 70% to 85% seen once. Sequencing was performed on PBMCs. The sequence was collected from a woman in her 40s in good health and CMV-seronegative. V and J are TRBV7-7 and TRBJ2-5; 9 bases map to TRBD1. In nucleotides, the CDR3 is TGTGCTAGCAGCCCGGGACAGGGTCGACAGACCCAGTACTTC. Translating gives CASSPGQGRQTQYF.